The entry below describes one TCR beta chain. The authors' processing: Amplifying reference gene primers gave estimates of nucleated cell counts. TCRdb keeps only in-frame clones here, not all; method: immunoSEQ multiplex PCR. The DNA was the basis for D and trimming; V, J and clone size are from that table. Counted here are some 55,000 clones, 85% to 95% occurring once; the ten biggest clones make up 3.1%. The length of the CDR3 is 11 residues. CDR1 MNHNY and CDR2 SVGAGI come from the germline V gene (reference sequence). V was clipped by 8 bases and J by 8 bases; unmatched bases: 4. This specimen belongs to a study of blood T cell repertoires in COVID-19. The wider study: Samples of COVID-19 (acute and convalescent) were obtained from the United States, Italy and Spain. From T cells, B-cell-depleted T cells, or PBMCs came the material, which was cDNA or gDNA.

This TCR came from a human donor in a cohort sampled during active COVID-19. The sequencing input was peripheral blood. The V call is TRBV6-6, the J call TRBJ1-2; 8 bases agree with TRBD1. Written as DNA, the CDR3 is TGTGCCAGCGAACAGGGGGAAGGCTACACCTTC. Its translation is CASEQGEGYTF.